This record looks at one TCR beta chain sequence and its context. What it recognizes is unknown. This sample was included in a study of cytotoxic CD8 clonotypes in ibrutinib-treated CLL. General observations from the study: Against age-matched healthy donors, baseline clonality ran higher and tracked circulating CD8+ T-cell counts. Public clonotypes proved infrequent, and on treatment they shrank or remained steady. Clonality went up at ibrutinib response and then declined back toward baseline at progression.

TCRdb's table, derived via immunoSEQ multiplex PCR, lists solely in-frame clones and lacks some. The sample shows 140,000 to 150,000 clones, 70% to 80% of them seen only once. Cryopreserved PBMCs provided approximately 1.9 micrograms of genomic DNA for the TCR beta libraries. This receptor was obtained from a human donor with chronic lymphocytic leukemia. The material sequenced was PBMCs, taken after 24 months of ibrutinib treatment.

Here the CDR3 reads CASSPGDSGYTF. CDR3 bases: TGTGCCAGCAGCCCCGGGGACTCAGGCTACACCTTC. The genes are TRBV9 and TRBJ1-2; possible D gene TRBD1, 5 bases. Germline V gene data show CDR1 as SGDLS and CDR2 as YYNGEE. The ends were cut back, 4 bases at V and 8 bases at J, with 12 bases in the middle. The length of the CDR3 is 12 residues. The variable domain in full, with the rest retrieved from reference TRBV9 and TRBJ1-2, is DSGVTQTPKHLITATGQRVTLRCSPRSGDLSVYWYQQSLDQGLQFLIQYYNGEERAKGNILERFSAQQFPDLHSELNLSSLELGDSALYFCASSPGDSGYTFGSGTRLTVV.